One sample yielded the 19 T cell receptor beta chains listed below, sequenced in a study of STAT3 mutations in large granular lymphocyte leukemia. Assay used: immunoSEQ multiplex PCR; TCRdb lists only in-frame clones, some missing. Among over 5,000 clones, roughly 94% were seen once, and the ten largest hold 30% to 40%. The study, taken as a whole, reports: Every T-LGLL patient had at least one immunodominant TCRbeta clonotype.

No antigens are known for them. Sequencing was done on a sample of peripheral blood mononuclear cells. The receptors were gathered from a man aged 60-69 years with T-cell large granular lymphocyte leukemia. Some clones in this sample may be carry-over from other donors' samples.

This clone was recorded once. The CDR3 nucleotides are TGCGCCAGCAGCCAAGATAGGGCGACCGGGGAGCTGTTTTTT. Amino acids: CASSQDRATGELFF. The V and J genes are TRBV4-3 and TRBJ2-2; D unclear. V was clipped by 0 bases and J by 5 bases, with 7 bases between them. The CDR3 is 14 residues long. CDR1 is LGHNA, CDR2 YSLEER, per germline.

This clone was recorded once. V usage is TRBV4-1 and J usage is TRBJ1-1, with a weak D call TRBD1 (6 bases). The CDR3 contains 15 residues. V was pared by 2 bases and J by 1 base, with 11 bases between. Germline CDR1 reads MGHRA; CDR2 reads YSYEKL. The CDR3 region is CASSQRRQENTEAFF. CDR3 nucleotide sequence: TGCGCCAGCAGCCAACGCCGACAGGAGAACACTGAAGCTTTCTTT.

This rearrangement joins TRBV6-1 to TRBJ2-2, with D tentatively TRBD1 (5 bases). Trimming removed 2 bases from V and 6 bases from J, with 7 bases in between. This CDR3 has 13 residues. The V gene's germline CDR1 is MNHNS and CDR2 SASEGT. The CDR3, as DNA: TGTGCCAGCAGTGAATTAGGGGCCGGGGAGCTGTTTTTT. Protein sequence: CASSELGAGELFF.

The V and J genes are TRBV4-3 and TRBJ1-2; no clear D. The CDR3 contains 14 residues. Between the trimmed V and J ends, which lost 4 bases and 4 bases, there was a span of 13 bases. Per germline, CDR1 LGHNA and CDR2 YSLEER. CDR3 in DNA: TGCGCCAGCAGCCCCCTGGGAGGGTTCTATGGCTACACCTTC. It yields the protein CASSPLGGFYGYTF.

This rearrangement joins TRBV27 to TRBJ2-1, with D possibly matching TRBD2 (5 bases). The CDR3 runs to 14 residues. Germline loops: CDR1 MNHEY, CDR2 SMNVEV (reference sequence). The ends were cut back, 6 bases at V and 4 bases at J, with 13 bases in the middle. Here the CDR3 DNA reads TGTGCCAGCAGCTTAGAGGGTTATTACAATGAGCAGTTCTTC. Its translation: CASSLEGYYNEQFF.

The chain employs TRBV2 and TRBJ1-3; D not resolved. Germline values: CDR1 SNHLY, CDR2 FYNNEI. The V end lost 3 bases, the J end lost 0 bases, and 9 bases lay between the germline ends. The CDR3 length is 15 residues. The CDR3 sequence is CASSEEALSGNTIYF. CDR3 DNA: TGTGCCAGCAGTGAGGAAGCTCTCTCTGGAAACACCATATATTTT.

This clone was observed a handful of times. V and J are TRBV10-2 and TRBJ2-7; no definite D call. V was shortened by 3 bases and J by 4 bases, with 13 bases between the two germline ends. The CDR3 is 14 residues long. CDR1 is WSHSY and CDR2 is SAAADI in the germline V gene. As DNA, the CDR3 is TGCGCCAGCAGTGAAGGACCGAACACATACGAGCAGTACTTC. Translated: CASSEGPNTYEQYF.

The V and J genes are TRBV20-1 and TRBJ1-1; D remains unclear. V was shortened by 1 base and J by 8 bases, with 8 bases between the two germline ends. The CDR3 runs to 11 residues. The V gene's germline CDR1 is DFQATT and CDR2 SNEGSKA (reference sequence). The CDR3 is CSARGTEEAFF. The CDR3 bases are TGCAGTGCTAGAGGCACAGAAGAAGCTTTCTTT.

V gene TRBV18 combines with J gene TRBJ1-1; 10 bases map to TRBD1. Germline CDR1 and CDR2: KGHSH and LQKENI. This CDR3 comprises 15 residues. J gave up 2 bases and V 6 bases, and 6 bases lay outside the gene matches. The DNA for the CDR3 is TGTGCCAGCTCGCCCCAGACAGGGGGCAACACTGAAGCTTTCTTT. Amino acid sequence: CASSPQTGGNTEAFF.

The J gene is TRBJ2-5, the V gene TRBV15; D ambiguous. Germline assignment: CDR1 LNHNV and CDR2 YYDKDF (reference sequence). The germline V and J ends were trimmed by 7 bases and 0 bases, with 9 bases remaining between them. The CDR3 sequence is 13 residues long. The CDR3 bases are TGTGCCACCACAGACGCCTACCAAGAGACCCAGTACTTC. This codes for CATTDAYQETQYF.

The V call is TRBV29-1, the J call TRBJ1-2; a possible D gene is TRBD1 (6 bases). The CDR3 totals 14 residues. Germline CDR1 is SQVTM and CDR2 is ANQGSEA. The ends were cut back, 6 bases at V and 3 bases at J, with 17 bases in the middle. CDR3 protein: CSVLRQAGHYGYTF. The CDR3 region has the DNA TGCAGCGTCCTCCGACAGGCGGGGCACTATGGCTACACCTTC.

This clone has just one count. The chain combines TRBV18 with TRBJ1-2; D might be TRBD1 (6 bases). The CDR3 has 14 residues. The V gene lost 6 bases and the J gene lost 3 bases, with 14 bases spanning the gap. Germline V gene lookup returns CDR1 KGHSH and CDR2 LQKENI. DNA of the CDR3: TGTGCCAGCTCGCCCTCACAGGGTGACTATGGCTACACCTTC. Translated: CASSPSQGDYGYTF.

V gene TRBV27 combines with J gene TRBJ2-2, with TRBD2 matching 9 bases. Trimming took 3 bases from V and 3 from J; bases not matched to a gene: 8. The germline V gene has CDR1 MNHEY and CDR2 SMNVEV (reference sequence). This CDR3 is built from 17 residues. In nucleotides, the CDR3 is TGTGCCAGCAGTTTCCTAGCGGGATGGGACCACACCGGGGAGCTGTTTTTT. It encodes CASSFLAGWDHTGELFF.

CDR3 nucleotides: TGTGCCAGCAGCTTAGTGGCAGGGGGCAGGCAAGAGACCCAGTACTTC. Translation: CASSLVAGGRQETQYF. The chain has TRBV7-9 and TRBJ2-5; 8 positions match TRBD1. Germline loops: CDR1 SEHNR, CDR2 FQNEAQ (reference sequence). The ends lost 1 base at V and 2 bases at J; junction bases unmatched: 6. The CDR3 loop spans 16 amino acids.

The chain combines TRBV5-1 with TRBJ1-2, with TRBD1 matching over 8 bases. The junction had 4 bases not matched to a gene; V was cut back by 0 bases and J by 6 bases. CDR1 and CDR2 from the germline V gene are SGHRS and YFSETQ. The CDR3 sequence is 14 residues long. CDR3 sequence: CASSLDGQGDGYTF. The CDR3 DNA reads TGCGCCAGCAGCTTGGATGGACAGGGAGATGGCTACACCTTC.

This clone was observed a single time. Compared with germline, one end of the junction differs, possibly owing to a read error. The J gene is TRBJ1-1, the V gene TRBV7-2; D call uncertain. The CDR3 is made up of 13 amino acids. Germline V gene sequence: CDR1 SGHTA, CDR2 FQGNSA. CDR3 protein: CASSPYVNSEAFF. As DNA, the CDR3 is TGTGCCAGCAGCCCCTACGTCAACAGTGAAGCTTTCTTT. The full variable domain, its missing parts supplied by reference TRBV7-2 and TRBJ1-1, is GAGVSQSPSNKVTEKGKDVELRCDPISGHTALYWYRQSLGQGLEFLIYFQGNSAPDKSGLPSDRFSAERTGGSVSTLTIQRTQQEDSAVYLCASSPYVNSEAFFGQGTRLTVV.

V gene TRBV7-7 combines with J gene TRBJ1-4; tentative D call: TRBD1 (6 bases). The CDR3 has 13 residues. Trimming left V 6 bases short and J 7 bases short, with 12 bases between. The germline CDR1 and CDR2 sequences are SSHAT and FNYEAQ (reference sequence). CDR3 sequence (DNA): TGTGCCAGCAGTCTGGACAGAAGTGAAAAACTGTTTTTT. This translates into CASSLDRSEKLFF.

The chain joins TRBV4-3 to TRBJ2-5; D may be TRBD1 (6 bases). This CDR3 comprises 13 residues. Per the germline V gene, CDR1 is LGHNA and CDR2 is YSLEER. The ends were cut back, 1 base at V and 4 bases at J, with 7 bases in the middle. CDR3 sequence: CASSQGRGETQYF. The CDR3 DNA follows: TGCGCCAGCAGCCAAGGCAGGGGAGAGACCCAGTACTTC.

The chain joins TRBV5-4 to TRBJ2-1; 7 bases are shared with TRBD2. Germline assignment: CDR1 SGHNT and CDR2 YYREEE (reference sequence). The CDR3 sequence is 15 residues long. The trim removed 4 bases at V and 5 bases at J, leaving 9 bases unmatched. CDR3: CASSLAAGVNNEQFF. In DNA, the CDR3 is TGTGCCAGCAGCCTTGCGGCGGGGGTAAACAATGAGCAGTTCTTC. Filled out from reference TRBV5-4 and TRBJ2-1, the complete variable domain reads ETGVTQSPTHLIKTRGQQVTLRCSSQSGHNTVSWYQQALGQGPQFIFQYYREEENGRGNFPPRFSGLQFPNYSSELNVNALELDDSALYLCASSLAAGVNNEQFFGPGTRLTVL.